This passage covers 21 T cell receptor beta chains from one sample sequenced in a study of blood T cell repertoires in COVID-19. Assay: immunoSEQ multiplex PCR; the TCRdb copy retains only in-frame clones and omits some. Of over 350,000 clones in the sample, roughly 87% were seen once. The specimen sequenced was PBMCs or T cells enriched from blood (not recorded which). Receptors originate from a woman under 30 with acute COVID-19.

The V call is TRBV30, the J call TRBJ2-7; 7 positions match TRBD2. The germline V gene encodes CDR1 GTSNPN and CDR2 SVGIG (reference sequence). The CDR3 is 14 residues long. Germline trimming cut 2 bases from V and 0 bases from J; bases unmatched to any gene: 4. CDR3 sequence reads: CAWSNGGSSYEQYF. The DNA for the CDR3 is TGTGCCTGGAGTAACGGGGGGAGCTCCTACGAGCAGTACTTC.

The chain uses TRBV29-1 and TRBJ1-5; TRBD1 matches 9 bases. Germline V gene data show CDR1 as SQVTM and CDR2 as ANQGSEA. The ends lost 4 bases at V and 7 bases at J; junction bases unmatched: 2. The CDR3 runs to 12 residues. This chain's CDR3 is CSVGQGEQPQHF. Written as DNA, the CDR3 is TGCAGCGTTGGACAGGGGGAACAGCCCCAGCATTTT.

The chain has TRBV4-1 and TRBJ1-6; the D gene is possibly TRBD1 (6 bases). Per the germline V gene, CDR1 is MGHRA and CDR2 is YSYEKL. V lost 4 bases, J lost 9 bases, and 10 bases lay in between. This CDR3 has 13 amino acids. The CDR3 protein is CASSPTGLSPLHF. CDR3 sequence (DNA): TGCGCCAGCAGCCCAACAGGGCTTTCACCCCTCCACTTT.

A single count supports this clone. This rearrangement joins TRBV18 to TRBJ1-1, with 8 positions matching TRBD1. From germline, CDR1 is KGHSH and CDR2 LQKENI. The V gene end was trimmed by 3 bases and the J gene end by 5 bases; junction bases not matched to a gene: 8. This CDR3 is built from 15 residues. In DNA form, the CDR3 reads TGTGCCAGCTCACCCGGACAGGGACCTTTGACTGAAGCTTTCTTT. The encoded protein is CASSPGQGPLTEAFF.

The rearrangement joins TRBV9 to TRBJ2-3; 9 nucleotides line up with TRBD1. This CDR3 has 14 amino acids. The germline V gene has CDR1 SGDLS and CDR2 YYNGEE. V shed 4 bases and J 7 bases; nucleotides not matched to a gene: 7. CDR3 in amino acids: CASSTDRGGNTQYF. The CDR3 nucleotides read TGTGCCAGCAGCACGGACAGGGGAGGAAATACGCAGTATTTT.

DNA of the CDR3: TGTGCCATCAGTGAGTCGAAAGGTACAGTCGTTGGGGCCAACGTCCTGACTTTC. It yields the protein CAISESKGTVVGANVLTF. The V call is TRBV10-3, the J call TRBJ2-6; unclear D gene. This CDR3 is 18 amino acids long. V lost 0 bases, J lost 3 bases, and 15 bases lay in between. Germline V gives CDR1 ENHRY, CDR2 SYGVKD.

The CDR3 bases are TGTGCCAGCAGCCAAATCCCGTATGGCTACACCTTC. This codes for CASSQIPYGYTF. This chain uses TRBV3-1 (or the pseudogene TRBV3-2) with TRBJ1-2; the D is unclear. Trimming took off 2 bases at V and 5 bases at J, with 6 bases between the two ends. The CDR3 contains 12 residues. In germline, CDR1 is LGHDT, CDR2 YNNKEL (reference sequence).

The chain recombines TRBV12-3 or TRBV12-4 with TRBJ1-2; tentative D call: TRBD1 (6 bases). Trimming took off 5 bases at V and 7 bases at J, with 8 bases between the two ends. The CDR3 loop spans 11 amino acids. CDR3 in amino acids: CASSLDSGYTF. The DNA of the CDR3 is TGTGCCAGCAGTCTGGACAGTGGCTACACCTTC.

The chain uses TRBV5-1 and TRBJ2-1; 14 nucleotides line up with TRBD2. With 4 bases clipped from V and 4 bases from J, the junction kept 4 bases outside the gene matches. CDR1 and CDR2 (germline): SGHRS, YFSETQ. The CDR3 has 16 residues. The DNA for the CDR3 is TGCGCCAGCAGCCCGGGACTAGCGGGAGTGTACAATGAGCAGTTCTTC. Translated, it gives CASSPGLAGVYNEQFF.

The chain combines TRBV30 with TRBJ1-2; no clear D gene. Germline CDR1 is GTSNPN and CDR2 is SVGIG (reference sequence). Trimming left V 3 bases short and J 2 bases short, with 7 bases between. This CDR3 region has 12 residues. DNA for the CDR3: TGTGCCTGGAGGGCTCAGAACTATGGCTACACCTTC. Translating it yields CAWRAQNYGYTF.

This CDR3 is CSCRGGRWTEAFF. The CDR3 DNA reads TGCAGCTGCCGGGGGGGGCGTTGGACTGAAGCTTTCTTT. The rearrangement uses TRBV29-1 and TRBJ1-1, with D possibly TRBD1 on 6 matching bases. Germline lookup yields CDR1 SQVTM and CDR2 ANQGSEA. This CDR3 contains 13 residues. V was clipped by 8 bases and J by 5 bases, with 18 bases between them.

This chain links TRBV14 with TRBJ2-1; the match to TRBD2 covers 12 bases. The CDR3 has 18 amino acids. Germline CDR1 is SGHDN and CDR2 is FVKESK. V dropped 3 bases and J dropped 5; count of bases not matched to a gene: 11. The CDR3 loop reads CASSHRLAGGPLDNEQFF. DNA of the CDR3: TGTGCCAGCAGCCACCGTCTAGCGGGAGGGCCTCTAGACAATGAGCAGTTCTTC.

Here the CDR3 reads CASRDPSAAYNEQFF. CDR3 coding DNA: TGTGCCAGCAGAGACCCTAGCGCCGCCTACAATGAGCAGTTCTTC. The J gene is TRBJ2-1, the V gene TRBV2; D perhaps matches TRBD2 (6 bases). Between the trimmed V and J ends, which lost 6 bases and 2 bases, there was a span of 14 bases. Germline V gene sequence: CDR1 SNHLY, CDR2 FYNNEI. The CDR3 sequence is 15 residues long.

The chain carries TRBV5-1 and TRBJ2-3; TRBD1 agrees at 9 bases. Germline V gene lookup returns CDR1 SGHRS and CDR2 YFSETQ. V was clipped by 3 bases and J by 2 bases; unmatched bases: 13. The CDR3 sequence is 18 residues long. DNA for the CDR3: TGCGCCAGCAGCTCCTCGGGACAGGGACCTCTATCCACAGATACGCAGTATTTT. Its protein is CASSSSGQGPLSTDTQYF.

The chain links TRBV6-2 or TRBV6-3 to TRBJ2-5; 9 nucleotides line up with TRBD2. With 11 bases clipped from V and 4 bases from J, the junction kept 14 bases outside the gene matches. Germline V gene sequence: CDR1 MNHEY, CDR2 SVGEGT. The CDR3 consists of 15 residues. DNA of the CDR3: TGTGCCTGCCGTTTGGGGACTAGCCCTCTAGAGACCCAGTACTTC. The encoded protein is CACRLGTSPLETQYF.

The chain has TRBV28 and TRBJ2-5; D is perhaps TRBD1 (5 bases). The CDR3 runs 15 residues. Germline loops: CDR1 MDHEN, CDR2 SYDVKM. Trimming removed 3 bases at V and 5 bases at J, with 16 bases between. CDR3 in amino acids: CASSFLGYKGETQYF. For the CDR3, the DNA is TGTGCCAGCAGTTTTCTAGGGTACAAGGGGGAGACCCAGTACTTC.

This chain links TRBV5-8 with TRBJ2-1; 8 nucleotides line up with TRBD2. V lost 3 bases to trimming and J lost 6 bases; unmatched junction nucleotides: 8. This CDR3 is built from 15 residues. Germline V gene sequence: CDR1 SGHTS, CDR2 YDEGEE. CDR3 sequence: CASSSFTSGRNEQFF. The CDR3 coding sequence is TGTGCCAGCAGCTCTTTCACTAGCGGCCGCAATGAGCAGTTCTTC.

The chain joins TRBV30 to TRBJ1-1; D perhaps matches TRBD1 (6 bases). The CDR3 has 10 residues. The germline V gene has CDR1 GTSNPN and CDR2 SVGIG (reference sequence). V was clipped by 5 bases and J by 8 bases, with 9 bases between them. The CDR3 DNA sequence: TGTGCCTGGTACAGGGCAGAAGCTTTCTTT. Protein product: CAWYRAEAFF.

There are a few counts of this clone. The V gene is TRBV6-4, the J gene TRBJ2-3, with TRBD2 matching over 8 bases. With V trimmed by 3 bases and J by 4 bases, 9 bases remained unmatched. Germline assignment: CDR1 MRHNA and CDR2 SNTAGT. The CDR3 runs 16 residues. The CDR3, as DNA: TGTGCCAGCAGTGAAGCCAGCGGGAGTTCGGCAGATACGCAGTATTTT. This translates into CASSEASGSSADTQYF.

The chain links TRBV5-6 to TRBJ2-2; weak D call: TRBD1 (6 bases). Trimming took off 4 bases at V and 0 bases at J, with 19 bases between the two ends. This CDR3 contains 18 residues. The V gene's germline CDR1 is SGHDT and CDR2 YYEEEE. This chain's CDR3 is CASSATGIGQSNTGELFF. CDR3 nucleotide sequence: TGTGCCAGCAGCGCCACTGGGATAGGACAGTCGAACACCGGGGAGCTGTTTTTT.

V and J are TRBV25-1 and TRBJ2-1; 13 bases line up with TRBD2. The CDR3 loop spans 15 amino acids. J was trimmed by 5 bases and V by 6 bases; bases with no gene match: 4. CDR1 is MGHDK, CDR2 SYGVNS, per germline. The CDR3 region has the DNA TGTGCCAGCAGGTGGGGGACTAGCGGGAACAATGAGCAGTTCTTC. Translated: CASRWGTSGNNEQFF.